Sequencing of this T cell receptor (beta chain) was carried out in a study of control samples from healthy donors and cancer patients. Measured with immunoSEQ multiplex PCR; TCRdb has only the in-frame clones, and not every one. The sample has about 140,000 clones; less than 95% are singletons. In germline, CDR1 is GTSNPN, CDR2 SVGIG (reference sequence). CDR3 length: 14 residues. Trimming removed 3 bases at V and 5 bases at J, with 16 bases between. This clone came up a few times. The clonotype originates from a man between 18 and 35 years old in good health. Sequenced material: blood. The chain is built from TRBV30 and TRBJ1-2; TRBD1 is a possible D gene (6 bases). This chain's CDR3 is CAWRHGGAGYGYTF. The CDR3 DNA reads as TGTGCCTGGAGGCACGGGGGCGCTGGATATGGCTACACCTTC. The full variable domain, completed using reference TRBV30 and TRBJ1-2, is SQTIHQWPATLVQPVGSPLSLECTVEGTSNPNLYWYRQAAGRGLQLLFYSVGIGQISSEVPQNLSASRPQDRQFILSSKKLLLSDSGFYLCAWRHGGAGYGYTFGSGTRLTVV.